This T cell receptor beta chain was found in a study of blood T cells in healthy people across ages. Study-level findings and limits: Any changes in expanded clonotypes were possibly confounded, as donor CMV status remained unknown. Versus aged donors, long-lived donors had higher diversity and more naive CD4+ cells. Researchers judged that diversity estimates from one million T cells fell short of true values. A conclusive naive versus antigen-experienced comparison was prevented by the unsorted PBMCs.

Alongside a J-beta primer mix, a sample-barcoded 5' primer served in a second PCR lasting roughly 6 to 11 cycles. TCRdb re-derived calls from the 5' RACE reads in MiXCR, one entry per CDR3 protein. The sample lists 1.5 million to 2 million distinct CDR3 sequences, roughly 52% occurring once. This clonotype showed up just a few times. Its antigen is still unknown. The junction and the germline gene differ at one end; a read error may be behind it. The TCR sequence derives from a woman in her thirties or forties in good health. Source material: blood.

The CDR3 DNA is TGTGCCAGCAGCCTAGCGGGGGGGCCAGGCCCACAAGAGACCCAGTACTTC. This translates into CASSLAGGPGPQETQYF. This chain joins TRBV7-2 and TRBJ2-5; 12 positions match TRBD2. Looked up from germline, CDR1 is SGHTA and CDR2 is FQGNSA. The CDR3 spans 17 residues. The full variable domain, in which reference TRBV7-2 and TRBJ2-5 provide the parts outside the CDR3, is GAGVSQSPSNKVTEKGKDVELRCDPISGHTALYWYRQSLGQGLEFLIYFQGNSAPDKSGLPSDRFSAERTGGSVSTLTIQRTQQEDSAVYLCASSLAGGPGPQETQYFGPGTRLLVL.